Below, 14 T cell receptor beta chains from the same sample are listed, as sequenced in a study of T-cell memory formation after mild COVID-19 (dated by TCRdb to 2020 to 2022). Library preparation used 5' RACE. The reads were generated on an Illumina NovaSeq 6000. TCRdb reworked the public reads: Q25 trimming with fastp, MiXCR clone assembly, productive beta chains retained. One record per CDR3 amino acid sequence lists the most common genes and DNA. Here the sample has 450,000 or so distinct CDR3 sequences; 20% to 30% occur a single time. The top ten constitute around 12% of the sample. Sequenced material: PBMCs or a T cell subset sorted from them (not recorded which). The receptors come from an adult woman who had mild COVID-19 (a few samples of this study predate the infection). The sample titles of this study are shuffled in the database, so cell type and time point are left out; the donor was told from shared clones.

The J gene is TRBJ1-3, the V gene TRBV12-3 or TRBV12-4; 8 bases are a match to TRBD1. The CDR3 has 15 residues. Losses at the gene ends were 6 bases for V and 0 bases for J; bases not matched to a gene: 4. The CDR3 sequence: CASRLTGVSGNTIYF. The CDR3 DNA reads TGTGCCAGCAGACTGACAGGGGTCTCTGGAAACACCATATATTTT.

This clonotype was observed a few times. V usage is TRBV11-1 and J usage is TRBJ2-2; D possibly corresponds to TRBD1 (5 bases). The V and J ends lost 6 bases and 1 base respectively, with 9 bases between them. Germline V CDR1 and CDR2: SGHAT, FQDESV (reference sequence). There are 14 residues in the CDR3. The CDR3 DNA reads as TGTGCCAGCAGGAGGACAAGGAACACCGGGGAGCTGTTTTTT. Protein: CASRRTRNTGELFF.

This clonotype was seen a few times. V gene TRBV25-1 combines with J gene TRBJ2-5; 15 bases line up with TRBD2. This CDR3 contains 16 residues. The germline V gene has CDR1 MGHDK and CDR2 SYGVNS. J gave up 4 bases and V 2 bases, and 2 bases lay outside the gene matches. The CDR3 here is CASSEGTSGGSETQYF. CDR3 in DNA: TGTGCCAGCAGTGAAGGGACTAGCGGGGGGTCAGAGACCCAGTACTTC.

J is TRBJ1-5 and V is TRBV7-8; perhaps TRBD1 as D (5 bases). CDR3 size: 17 residues. V shed 1 base and J shed 3 bases, with 16 bases lying between them. CDR1 is SGHVS and CDR2 is FQNEAQ in the germline V gene. The CDR3 bases are TGTGCCAGCAGCTTAGTCGGGGCCCAAAGGCCCAATCAGCCCCAGCATTTT. It is translated as CASSLVGAQRPNQPQHF. Based on the CDR3 plus reference TRBV7-8 and TRBJ1-5, the full variable domain is GAGVSQSPRYKVAKRGQDVALRCDPISGHVSLFWYQQALGQGPEFLTYFQNEAQLDKSGLPSDRFFAERPEGSVSTLKIQRTQQEDSAVYLCASSLVGAQRPNQPQHFGDGTRLSIL.

The chain employs TRBV21-1 and TRBJ2-7; TRBD1, the D gene given by the table, was not confirmed from the DNA. TRBV21-1 is noted as a pseudogene. The CDR3 covers 15 residues. The CDR3, as DNA: TGTGCCAGCAGCAAAGGGCGGGGGGCACATCAAGAGCAGTACTTC. This codes for CASSKGRGAHQEQYF.

This rearrangement joins TRBV12-3 or TRBV12-4 to TRBJ1-2, with 7 bases fitting TRBD1. V dropped 6 bases and J dropped 2; count of bases not matched to a gene: 15. The CDR3 has 17 amino acids. CDR3 protein: CASSNRGQREGNYGYTF. As DNA, the CDR3 is TGTGCCAGCAGCAACAGGGGACAAAGAGAGGGCAACTATGGCTACACCTTC.

This clonotype was recorded a few times. V is TRBV6-5 and J is TRBJ1-5; 7 nucleotides match TRBD1. V shed 5 bases, J shed 1 base, and the junction held 5 bases outside the gene matches. The germline V gene encodes CDR1 MNHEY and CDR2 SVGAGI. This CDR3 is built from 15 residues. In DNA, the CDR3 is TGTGCCAGCAGTCCCGGGACAGAGAGCAATCAGCCCCAGCATTTT. This gives the protein CASSPGTESNQPQHF.

This rearrangement joins TRBV12-3 or TRBV12-4 to TRBJ2-5, with 12 bases aligning to TRBD2. The CDR3 totals 16 residues. V was pared by 5 bases and J by 5 bases, with 9 bases of the junction left unmatched. The CDR3 loop is CASSTRLAGESETQYF. The CDR3 bases are TGTGCCAGCAGTACGAGACTAGCGGGAGAATCTGAGACCCAGTACTTC.

The CDR3 reads CSATSLGTQYF. For the CDR3, the DNA is TGCAGTGCTACCTCCTTAGGAACCCAGTACTTC. The rearrangement links TRBV20-1 to TRBJ2-5, with no clear D. Germline CDR1 and CDR2: DFQATT and SNEGSKA (reference sequence). Trimming took 4 bases from V and 8 from J, leaving 11 bases between them. The CDR3 totals 11 residues.

This rearrangement joins TRBV15 to TRBJ2-7, with D possibly TRBD2 on 6 matching bases. Between the trimmed V and J ends, which lost 0 bases and 5 bases, there was a span of 14 bases. The CDR3 covers 15 residues. The V gene's germline CDR1 is LNHNV and CDR2 YYDKDF (reference sequence). Written as DNA, the CDR3 is TGTGCCACCAGCAGAGAGGGGGGATATGCGGACGAGCAGTACTTC. This encodes CATSREGGYADEQYF. The full variable domain, rest sourced from reference TRBV15 and TRBJ2-7, is DAMVIQNPRYQVTQFGKPVTLSCSQTLNHNVMYWYQQKSSQAPKLLFHYYDKDFNNEADTPDNFQSRRPNTSFCFLDIRSPGLGDTAMYLCATSREGGYADEQYFGPGTRLTVT.

This rearrangement joins TRBV7-9 to TRBJ2-1; 14 positions agree with TRBD2. In germline, CDR1 is SEHNR, CDR2 FQNEAQ (reference sequence). V trimming: 5 bases; J trimming: 8 bases; junction bases outside the gene matches: 8. The CDR3 length is 16 residues. The CDR3 reads CASSPKGLAGDYEQFF. CDR3 DNA sequence: TGTGCCAGCAGCCCGAAGGGACTAGCGGGAGACTATGAGCAGTTCTTC.

In DNA, the CDR3 is TGCAGTGCTAGAGGCCCCCTGGGGGAAAGCTCCTACAATGAGCAGTTCTTC. Translated, it gives CSARGPLGESSYNEQFF. This chain links TRBV20-1 with TRBJ2-1, with D perhaps assigned TRBD1 or TRBD2 (5 bases each). Germline CDR1 and CDR2: DFQATT and SNEGSKA (reference sequence). This CDR3 has 17 residues. V was pared by 1 base and J by 0 bases, with 16 bases between.

The V call is TRBV30, the J call TRBJ2-7, with 7 bases matching TRBD1. Germline V gene sequence: CDR1 GTSNPN, CDR2 SVGIG (reference sequence). The J segment lost 4 bases and the V segment lost 4 bases, leaving 10 bases of the junction unmatched. This CDR3 has 14 residues. CDR3 residues: CAWTLQGVFYEQYF. DNA of the CDR3: TGTGCCTGGACCCTCCAGGGGGTCTTTTACGAGCAGTACTTC.

The rearrangement uses TRBV6-5 and TRBJ2-2; no definite D call. There are 15 residues in the CDR3. Deletions cut 2 bases from V and 5 bases from J, with 12 bases between. Per germline, CDR1 MNHEY and CDR2 SVGAGI. The CDR3 reads CASSYSSGRTGELFF. In DNA, the CDR3 is TGTGCCAGCAGTTACAGTTCAGGAAGGACCGGGGAGCTGTTTTTT.